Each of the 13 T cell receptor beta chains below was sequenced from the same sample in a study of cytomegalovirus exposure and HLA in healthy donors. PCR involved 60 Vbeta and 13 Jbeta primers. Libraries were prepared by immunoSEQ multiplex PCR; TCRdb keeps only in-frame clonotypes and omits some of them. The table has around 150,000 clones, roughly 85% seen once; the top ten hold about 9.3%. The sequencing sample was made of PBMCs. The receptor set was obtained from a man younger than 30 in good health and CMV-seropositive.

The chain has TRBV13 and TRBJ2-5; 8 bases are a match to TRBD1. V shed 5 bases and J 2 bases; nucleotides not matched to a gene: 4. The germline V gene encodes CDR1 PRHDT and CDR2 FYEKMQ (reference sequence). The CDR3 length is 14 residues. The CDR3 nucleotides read TGTGCCAGCAGCAAGAGGACAGGGCAAGAGACCCAGTACTTC. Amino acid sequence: CASSKRTGQETQYF.

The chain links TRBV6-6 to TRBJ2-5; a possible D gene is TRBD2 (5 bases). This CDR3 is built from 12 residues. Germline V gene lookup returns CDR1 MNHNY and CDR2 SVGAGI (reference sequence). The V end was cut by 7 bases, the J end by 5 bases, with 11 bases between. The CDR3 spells CASIGVAETQYF. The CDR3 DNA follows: TGTGCCAGCATAGGAGTAGCGGAGACCCAGTACTTC.

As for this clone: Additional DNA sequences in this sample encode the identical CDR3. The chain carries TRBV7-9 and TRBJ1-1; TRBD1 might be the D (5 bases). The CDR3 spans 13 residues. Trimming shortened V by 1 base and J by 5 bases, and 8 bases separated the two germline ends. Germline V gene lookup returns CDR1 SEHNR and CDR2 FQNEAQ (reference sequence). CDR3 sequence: CASSLVPGTEAFF. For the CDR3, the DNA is TGTGCCAGCAGCTTAGTTCCAGGGACTGAAGCTTTCTTT. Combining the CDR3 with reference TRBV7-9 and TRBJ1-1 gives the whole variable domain DTGVSQNPRHKITKRGQNVTFRCDPISEHNRLYWYRQTLGQGPEFLTYFQNEAQLEKSRLLSDRFSAERPKGSFSTLEIQRTEQGDSAMYLCASSLVPGTEAFFGQGTRLTVV.

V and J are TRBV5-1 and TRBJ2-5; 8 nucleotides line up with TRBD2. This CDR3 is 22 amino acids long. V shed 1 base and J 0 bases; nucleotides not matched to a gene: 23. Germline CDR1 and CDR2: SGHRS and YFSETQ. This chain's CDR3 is CASSLYPGGGDGTGTNQETQYF. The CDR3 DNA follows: TGCGCCAGCAGCTTGTATCCCGGGGGGGGCGACGGGACCGGGACAAACCAAGAGACCCAGTACTTC.

The CDR3 spells CASSHNEVGTGFYEQYF. The CDR3 region has the DNA TGTGCCAGCTCACACAACGAGGTCGGGACAGGGTTCTACGAGCAGTACTTC. The chain joins TRBV18 to TRBJ2-7; TRBD1 matches at 9 bases. This CDR3 has 17 amino acids. The germline V gene encodes CDR1 KGHSH and CDR2 LQKENI. The ends lost 4 bases at V and 3 bases at J; junction bases unmatched: 13.

CDR3 coding DNA: TGCGCCAGCAGCAGGTCACAGGGGGCCGCTGAAAAACTGTTTTTT. It specifies CASSRSQGAAEKLFF. The chain combines TRBV4-1 with TRBJ1-4, with TRBD1 matching 9 bases. Germline assignment: CDR1 MGHRA and CDR2 YSYEKL. With 5 bases clipped from V and 7 bases from J, the junction kept 8 bases outside the gene matches. CDR3 length: 15 residues.

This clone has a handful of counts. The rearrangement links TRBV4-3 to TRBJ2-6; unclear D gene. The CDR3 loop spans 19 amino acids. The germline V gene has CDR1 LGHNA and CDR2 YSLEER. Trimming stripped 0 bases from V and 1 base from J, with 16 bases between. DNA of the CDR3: TGCGCCAGCAGCCAAGAGGCGGTTTTCGAAGGATCTGGGGCCAACGTCCTGACTTTC. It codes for CASSQEAVFEGSGANVLTF.

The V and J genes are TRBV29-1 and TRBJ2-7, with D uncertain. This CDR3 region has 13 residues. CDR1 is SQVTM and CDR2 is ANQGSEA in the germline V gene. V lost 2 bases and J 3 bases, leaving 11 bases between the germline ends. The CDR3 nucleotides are TGCAGCGTTGAATACACAGATCACTACGAGCAGTACTTC. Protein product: CSVEYTDHYEQYF.

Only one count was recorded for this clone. The CDR3 DNA reads TGTGCCAGCAGCACCGGACAGGGGGGATTGTCCTACGAGCAGTACTTC. Translated, it gives CASSTGQGGLSYEQYF. The chain employs TRBV9 and TRBJ2-7; TRBD1 aligns across 10 bases. Trimming removed 4 bases from V and 1 base from J; junction bases left unmatched: 8. The CDR3 spans 16 residues. Germline-derived CDR1 and CDR2 are SGDLS and YYNGEE.

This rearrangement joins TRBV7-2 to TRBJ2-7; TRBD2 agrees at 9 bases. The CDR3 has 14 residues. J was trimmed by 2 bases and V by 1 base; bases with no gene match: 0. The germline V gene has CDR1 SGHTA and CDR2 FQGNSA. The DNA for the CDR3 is TGTGCCAGCAGCTTAGGCGGGGGGGCCTACGAGCAGTACTTC. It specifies CASSLGGGAYEQYF.

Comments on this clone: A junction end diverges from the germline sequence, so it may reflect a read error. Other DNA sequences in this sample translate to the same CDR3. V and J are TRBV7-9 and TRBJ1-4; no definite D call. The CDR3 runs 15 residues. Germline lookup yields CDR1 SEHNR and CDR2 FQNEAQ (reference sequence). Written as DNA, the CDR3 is TGTGCCAGCAGCCCGCCCGGAGGGATCAATGAAAAGCTGTTTTTT. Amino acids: CASSPPGGINEKLFF.

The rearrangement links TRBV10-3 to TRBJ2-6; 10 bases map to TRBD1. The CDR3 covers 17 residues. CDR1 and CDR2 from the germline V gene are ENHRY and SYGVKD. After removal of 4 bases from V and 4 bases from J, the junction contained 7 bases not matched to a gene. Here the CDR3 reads CAISGGQGRGGANVLTF. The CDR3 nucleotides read TGTGCCATCAGTGGGGGACAGGGGCGGGGGGGGGCCAACGTCCTGACTTTC.

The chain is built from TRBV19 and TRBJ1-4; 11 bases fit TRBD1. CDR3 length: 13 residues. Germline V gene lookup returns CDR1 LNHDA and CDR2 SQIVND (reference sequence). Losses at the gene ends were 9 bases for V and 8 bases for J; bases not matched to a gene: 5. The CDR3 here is CASRGTGGEKLFF. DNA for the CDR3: TGTGCCAGCCGCGGGACAGGGGGGGAAAAACTGTTTTTT.